The entry below gives a single TCR beta chain sequence along with its context. This entry is derived from a study of blood T cell repertoires in COVID-19. Overall study: Researchers got acute and convalescent COVID-19 samples from the United States, Italy and Spain.

V shed 1 base, J shed 5 bases, and the junction held 5 bases outside the gene matches. Germline V CDR1 and CDR2: MDHEN, SYDVKM. The CDR3 spans 14 residues. In terms of age and location, participants ranged from roughly 18 to 90 years and lived in 24 US areas. Recovered Cohort 3 donors showed two negative PCRs, clearance, or symptom resolution. Sequenced by immunoSEQ multiplex PCR; TCRdb stores in-frame clones only, minus some. The sample includes fewer than 250,000 clones, 84% of them seen just once. This clonotype originated in a woman aged 40 to 50 who had recovered from COVID-19. Sequencing used PBMCs or T cells enriched from blood (not recorded which). This rearrangement joins TRBV28 to TRBJ2-7; 7 nucleotides align to TRBD1. The CDR3 spells CASSLLGGFDEQYV. CDR3 bases: TGTGCCAGCAGTTTATTAGGGGGCTTCGACGAGCAGTACGTC.